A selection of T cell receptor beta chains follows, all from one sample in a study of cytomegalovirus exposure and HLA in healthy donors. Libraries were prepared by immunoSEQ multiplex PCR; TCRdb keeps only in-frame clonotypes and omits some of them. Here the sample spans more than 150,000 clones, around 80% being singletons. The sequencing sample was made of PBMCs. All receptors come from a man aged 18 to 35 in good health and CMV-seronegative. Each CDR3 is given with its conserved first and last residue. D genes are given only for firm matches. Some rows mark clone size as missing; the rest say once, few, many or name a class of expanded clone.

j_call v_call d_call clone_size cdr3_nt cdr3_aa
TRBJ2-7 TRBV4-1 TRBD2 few TGCGCCAGCAGCCCTCGGGGCGGGGGGAACCACGAGCAGTACTTC CASSPRGGGNHEQYF
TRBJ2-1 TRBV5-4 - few TGTGCCAGCAGCCCCTCCGGGACAAAAGTGAGTCTTGAGCAGTTCTTC CASSPSGTKVSLEQFF
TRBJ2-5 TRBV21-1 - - TGTGCCAGCAGGAGGGCAGAGAGAGAGGAGACCCAGTACTTC CASRRAEREETQYF
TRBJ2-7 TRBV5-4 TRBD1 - TGTGCCAGCAGCGGCAGACAGGGCCCCTACGAGCAGTACTTC CASSGRQGPYEQYF
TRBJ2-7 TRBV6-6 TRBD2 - TGTGCCAGCAGTTACCAAGACGGGGGGGAGCAGTACTTC CASSYQDGGEQYF
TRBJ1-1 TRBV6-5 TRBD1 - TGTGCCAGCAGTTACGCTGGGACAGGGAAAACTGAAGCTTTCTTT CASSYAGTGKTEAFF
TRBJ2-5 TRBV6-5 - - TGTGCCAGCAGTTCATGGCCCGTTAGAGGAGAGACCCAGTACTTC CASSSWPVRGETQYF
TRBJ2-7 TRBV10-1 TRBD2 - TGCGCCAGCAGTGAGTCTTCCCTTAGCGGGAGCGGGAACGAGCAGTACTTC CASSESSLSGSGNEQYF
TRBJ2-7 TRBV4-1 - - TGCGCCAGCAGCCAAGAACAGGGCCCATACGAGCAGTACTTC CASSQEQGPYEQYF
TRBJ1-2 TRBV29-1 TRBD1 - TGCAGCGTGGCCGGGACAGGGGGTGGCTACACCTTC CSVAGTGGGYTF
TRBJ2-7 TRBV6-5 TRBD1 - TGTGCCAGCAGTAGTACGACAGGGGCCTACGAGCAGTACTTC CASSSTTGAYEQYF
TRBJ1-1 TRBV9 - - TGTGCCAGCAGCGGCGGGGGGGGGTATAACACTGAAGCTTTCTTT CASSGGGGYNTEAFF
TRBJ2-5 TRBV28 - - TGTGCCAGCAGCCTACTGGTAGCCCAAGAGACCCAGTACTTC CASSLLVAQETQYF
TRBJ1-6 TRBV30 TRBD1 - TGTGCCTGGAGTGTAACGGACAGGAATTCACCCCTCCACTTT CAWSVTDRNSPLHF
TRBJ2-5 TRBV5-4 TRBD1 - TGTGCCAGCGGGGCAGGGGGCGAAGAGACCCAGTACTTC CASGAGGEETQYF
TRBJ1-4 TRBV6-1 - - TGTGCCAGCAGTGAATGGGCAGCTTCTTCTATGGAAAAACTGTTTTTT CASSEWAASSMEKLFF
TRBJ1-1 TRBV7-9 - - TGTGCCAGCAGCCCGGTGGGGTTCAGGGTAGGCACTGAAGCTTTCTTT CASSPVGFRVGTEAFF
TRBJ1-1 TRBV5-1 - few TGCGCCAGCAGCTTGGAGGGGGGGGCGCGAACTGAAGCTTTCTTT CASSLEGGARTEAFF
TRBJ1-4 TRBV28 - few TGTGCCAGCAGTTTATCCCCCGGGGCAACTAATGAAAAACTGTTTTTT CASSLSPGATNEKLFF
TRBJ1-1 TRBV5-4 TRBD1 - TGTGCCAGCCGCGGGAAGACAGGGCCTCTTATGAACACTGAAGCTTTCTTT CASRGKTGPLMNTEAFF
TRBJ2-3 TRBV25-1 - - TGTGCCAGCAGTCCCCGGGCCGGGGCAGATACGCAGTATTTT CASSPRAGADTQYF
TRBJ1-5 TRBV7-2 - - TGTGCCAGCAGCTTAGAGGGGCCCGGTCAGCCCCAGCATTTT CASSLEGPGQPQHF
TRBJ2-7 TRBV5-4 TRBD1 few TGTGCCAGCAGCTCCAGGGGGCGGTACGAGCAGTACTTC CASSSRGRYEQYF
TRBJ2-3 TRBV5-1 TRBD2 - TGCGCCAGCAGCAACGGACTAGCGGGGTTCACAGATACGCAGTATTTT CASSNGLAGFTDTQYF
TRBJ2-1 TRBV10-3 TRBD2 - TGTGCCACTCACAAGGGACTAGTCCTCGATGAGCAGTTCTTC CATHKGLVLDEQFF
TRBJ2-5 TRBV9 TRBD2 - TGTGCCAGCAGCGTAGGGGGCGGGAGAGAGACCCAGTACTTC CASSVGGGRETQYF
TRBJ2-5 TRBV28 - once TGTGCCAGCAGTCCCCCTTTCATTAACCCGACAGGTAGGAGTGAAGAGACCCAGTACTTC CASSPPFINPTGRSEETQYF
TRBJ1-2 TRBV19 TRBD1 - TGTGCCAGTAACCCGACAGGGGGCTATGGCTACACCTTC CASNPTGGYGYTF
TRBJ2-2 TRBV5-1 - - TGCGCCAGCAGACCTCCAGGGTCCGGGGAGCTGTTTTTT CASRPPGSGELFF
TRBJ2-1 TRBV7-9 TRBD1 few TGTTCCAGCAGCTTCGACAGGGGCTCCTACAATGAGCAGTTCTTC CSSSFDRGSYNEQFF
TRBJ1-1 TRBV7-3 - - TGTGCCAGCAGCTTGGACAGGAACACTGAAGCTTTCTTT CASSLDRNTEAFF
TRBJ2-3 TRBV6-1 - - TGTGCCAGCAGTCCGGGACTCAGCACAGATACGCAGTATTTT CASSPGLSTDTQYF
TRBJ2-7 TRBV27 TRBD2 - TGTGCCAGCAGTATAAGACATGGGACTAGCGGGAGCCCCTACGAGCAGTACTTC CASSIRHGTSGSPYEQYF
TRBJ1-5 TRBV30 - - TGTGCCTGGAGTCCCCCCCGCGGTCAGCCCCAGCATTTT CAWSPPRGQPQHF
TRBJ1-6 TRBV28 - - TGTGCCAGCAGTTTGGGGAGTTTTAGCTCCTATAATTCACCCCTCCACTTT CASSLGSFSSYNSPLHF
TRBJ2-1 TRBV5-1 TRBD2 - TGCGCCAGCAGCTTGGGACTAGCGGGAGTAAATGAGCAGTTCTTC CASSLGLAGVNEQFF
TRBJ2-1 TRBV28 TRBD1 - TGTGCCAGCAGTTTATGGGGACAGGGGGTTGGGAATGAGCAGTTCTTC CASSLWGQGVGNEQFF
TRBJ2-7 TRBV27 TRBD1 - TGTGCCAGCAGTACCGGGACAGGGGGTTACGAGCAGTACTTC CASSTGTGGYEQYF
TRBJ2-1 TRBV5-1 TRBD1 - TGCGCCAGCAGCTGGACGGATTGGGACAGGGCCAACAATGAGCAGTTCTTC CASSWTDWDRANNEQFF
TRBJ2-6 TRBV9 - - TGTGCCAGCAGTGACGAGGGGGTCGGGGCCAACGTCCTGACTTTC CASSDEGVGANVLTF
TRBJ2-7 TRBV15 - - TGTGCCACCAGCAGAGATGGGGGGGCATCCTACGAGCAGTACTTC CATSRDGGASYEQYF
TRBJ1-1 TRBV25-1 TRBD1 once TGTGCCAGCAGACCGACAGGGATAGACACTGAAGCTTTCTTT CASRPTGIDTEAFF
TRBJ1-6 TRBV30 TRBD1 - TGTGCCTGGAGTGCGGACAGGGACAGTTCACCCCTCCACTTT CAWSADRDSSPLHF
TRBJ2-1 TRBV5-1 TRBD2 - TGCGCCAGCAGCTTGAACGGGAGGGGCGATGAGCAGTTCTTC CASSLNGRGDEQFF
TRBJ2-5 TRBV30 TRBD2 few TGTGCCTGGAGTCGGGCTAGCGGGGACCAAGAGACCCAGTACTTC CAWSRASGDQETQYF